This T cell receptor beta chain was documented in a study of blood T cells in healthy people across ages. A second PCR, run for 7 to 11 cycles, used a sample-barcoded 5' primer plus a J-beta primer mix. TCRdb reanalysed the 5' RACE reads using MiXCR and keeps one entry per CDR3 protein. The sample lists some 880,000 distinct CDR3 sequences, under 40% occurring once. This clonotype was observed a handful of times. The TCR originated in a man younger than 35 in good health. Sequencing was performed on blood.

The CDR3 sequence is CSAREDRAEYF. DNA of the CDR3: TGCAGTGCTAGAGAGGACAGGGCGGAGTACTTC. This chain joins TRBV20-1 and TRBJ2-4; 8 nucleotides agree with TRBD1. Germline V CDR1 and CDR2: DFQATT, SNEGSKA (reference sequence). V lost 0 bases and J lost 14; bases outside the gene matches: 3. This CDR3 has 11 amino acids.